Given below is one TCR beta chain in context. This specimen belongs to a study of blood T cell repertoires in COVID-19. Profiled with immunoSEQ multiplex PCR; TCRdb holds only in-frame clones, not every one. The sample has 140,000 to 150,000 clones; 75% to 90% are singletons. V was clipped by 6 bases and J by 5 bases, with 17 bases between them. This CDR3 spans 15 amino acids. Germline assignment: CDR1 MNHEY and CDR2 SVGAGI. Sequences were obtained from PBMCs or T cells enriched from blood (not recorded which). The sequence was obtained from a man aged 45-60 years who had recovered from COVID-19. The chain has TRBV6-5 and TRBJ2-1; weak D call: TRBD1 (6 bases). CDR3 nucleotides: TGTGCCAGCAGCCAAAGTTGGGGGCCACACAATGAGCAGTTCTTC. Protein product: CASSQSWGPHNEQFF.